This T cell receptor (beta chain) is from a study of T cell responses to AZD1222 COVID-19 vaccine. The repertoire was sequenced with immunoSEQ multiplex PCR; TCRdb's copy has only in-frame clones and lacks some. The data contain 60,000 to 90,000 clones, 87% of them singletons. General study points: Baseline serology detected seropositivity in only 6 or 7 AZD1222 recipients. Spike was spanned by vaccine-associated CD4 TCRs, which were dominant at 160-218 and 743-854. The donor group comprised mostly white British people and more females; the analysis possibly underestimated clonal diversity.

CDR1 is SQVTM and CDR2 is ANQGSEA in the germline V gene. The CDR3 has 13 amino acids. V shed 7 bases and J shed 2 bases, with 12 bases lying between them. Details on this clone: Its specificity is not known.

This sample comprised peripheral blood, obtained 28 days after the second AZD1222 dose. The chain couples TRBV29-1 to TRBJ1-5; D gene uncertain. This clonotype originated in an adult who received the AZD1222 COVID-19 vaccine. The DNA for the CDR3 is TGCAGCGCCTCCCCTGAGGGCAATCAGCCCCAGCATTTT. Translation gives CSASPEGNQPQHF.